The 32 T cell receptor beta chains reported below all come from one sample, sequenced in a study of T cell repertoires in cytomegalovirus infection. Using its own MiXCR run on the reads, TCRdb lists one record per CDR3 protein. The sample holds about 740,000 distinct CDR3 sequences; under 40% are singletons and the top ten take roughly 2.9%. The sequenced material came from PBMCs. Source of these receptors: a human donor in good health (CMV status not recorded). Some clones in this sample may be carry-over from other donors' samples.

The chain links TRBV4-2 to TRBJ1-4, with 7 bases fitting TRBD1. J gave up 5 bases and V 1 base, and 4 bases lay outside the gene matches. The germline V gene has CDR1 LGHNA and CDR2 YNFKEQ. The CDR3 runs 15 residues. CDR3 amino acids: CASSQVGQANEKLFF. The CDR3 DNA sequence: TGTGCCAGCAGCCAAGTAGGACAGGCAAATGAAAAACTGTTTTTT.

The chain uses TRBV5-1 and TRBJ2-1; possible D gene TRBD2, 5 bases. The CDR3 is 14 residues long. Germline lookup yields CDR1 SGHRS and CDR2 YFSETQ. V lost 0 bases and J lost 9, with 13 bases in between. The CDR3 coding sequence is TGCGCCAGCAGCTTGGGAGTAGCGAACCGTGAGCAGTTCTTC. Translating it yields CASSLGVANREQFF.

This chain uses TRBV28 with TRBJ1-2; weak D call: TRBD1 (5 bases). Per germline, CDR1 MDHEN and CDR2 SYDVKM. The CDR3 length is 15 residues. Deletions cut 2 bases from V and 3 bases from J, with 13 bases between. The DNA of the CDR3 is TGTGCCAGCAGTTTACTCACGAGGGACTACTATGGCTACACCTTC. Amino acids: CASSLLTRDYYGYTF.

To note about this clonotype: The CDR3 end shows no conserved phenylalanine or tryptophan, and so a read error is likely. The rearrangement joins TRBV28 to TRBJ1-2, with unresolved D. Germline V lookup: CDR1 MDHEN, CDR2 SYDVKM. V was cut by 4 bases and J by 6 bases, with 24 bases left in between. This CDR3 is 17 amino acids long. The CDR3 region is CASSSVPLGGQAHGYTL. Here the CDR3 DNA reads TGTGCCAGCAGTTCCGTCCCCCTCGGCGGGCAGGCACATGGCTACACCTTA.

The gene calls are TRBV7-6 and TRBJ1-4; 8 bases match TRBD1. Germline CDR1 reads SGHVS; CDR2 reads FNYEAQ. The CDR3 sequence is 13 residues long. With 5 bases clipped from V and 8 bases from J, the junction kept 4 bases outside the gene matches. The CDR3 is CASSVYRGEKLFF. CDR3 nucleotide sequence: TGTGCCAGCAGCGTATACAGGGGGGAAAAACTGTTTTTT.

The V gene is TRBV9, the J gene TRBJ2-7; TRBD1 agrees at 7 bases. This CDR3 is 15 amino acids long. With 0 bases clipped from V and 4 bases from J, the junction kept 7 bases outside the gene matches. Germline CDR1 is SGDLS and CDR2 is YYNGEE. The DNA of the CDR3 is TGTGCCAGCAGCGTAGGGGACAGTACCCTTTACGAGCAGTACTTC. Residues: CASSVGDSTLYEQYF.

The chain joins TRBV6-1 to TRBJ2-7, with 7 bases that match TRBD2. The CDR3 loop spans 18 amino acids. Per the germline V gene, CDR1 is MNHNS and CDR2 is SASEGT. The V gene end was trimmed by 6 bases and the J gene end by 3 bases; junction bases not matched to a gene: 20. The CDR3 reads CASRSDLGGGLGLYEQYF. DNA for the CDR3: TGTGCCAGCAGATCGGATCTTGGGGGAGGGTTAGGGCTCTACGAGCAGTACTTC.

The V call is TRBV7-6, the J call TRBJ2-7; 9 bases match TRBD1. Per the germline V gene, CDR1 is SGHVS and CDR2 is FNYEAQ. With V trimmed by 5 bases and J by 5 bases, 7 bases remained unmatched. The CDR3 spans 14 residues. In DNA, the CDR3 is TGTGCCAGCAGCCTCCGGGACAGGGATCACGAGCAGTACTTC. This translates into CASSLRDRDHEQYF.

The V and J genes are TRBV6-1 and TRBJ2-7, with 7 bases that match TRBD1. V trimming: 5 bases; J trimming: 1 base; junction bases outside the gene matches: 8. CDR3 size: 15 residues. From germline, CDR1 is MNHNS and CDR2 SASEGT. The CDR3 DNA is TGTGCCAGCAGTCGCGGACAGGACGGTTCCTACGAGCAGTACTTC. Protein: CASSRGQDGSYEQYF.

Concerning this clonotype: The conserved phenylalanine or tryptophan normally closing the CDR3 is absent here, so this likely arose from a read error. The chain has TRBV28 and TRBJ2-1, with 11 bases matching TRBD2. V gave up 2 bases and J gave up 8 bases; unmatched junction bases: 5. This CDR3 comprises 15 residues. CDR1 and CDR2 from the germline V gene are MDHEN and SYDVKM. The CDR3 DNA is TGTGCCAGCAGTTTAAGGACTAGCGGGTTTTATGAGCAGTTCTTA. This encodes CASSLRTSGFYEQFL.

This clonotype was seen ten or more times. The chain links TRBV12-3 or TRBV12-4 to TRBJ2-1; 12 nucleotides match TRBD2. V lost 5 bases to trimming and J lost 8 bases; unmatched junction nucleotides: 7. CDR3 size: 15 residues. This chain's CDR3 is CASSPTSGRGYEQFF. CDR3 bases: TGTGCCAGCAGTCCGACTAGCGGGAGAGGATATGAGCAGTTCTTC.

V is TRBV7-6 and J is TRBJ2-3; D might be TRBD1 or TRBD2, each matching 6 bases. The germline V and J ends were trimmed by 1 base and 6 bases, with 20 bases remaining between them. This CDR3 has 17 amino acids. CDR1 SGHVS and CDR2 FNYEAQ come from the germline V gene. CDR3 protein: CASSLGVFSGAGDTQYF. Here the CDR3 DNA reads TGTGCCAGCAGCTTAGGGGTTTTTTCGGGGGCCGGGGATACGCAGTATTTT.

Of note for this clonotype: A much bigger clone sits one base away, suggesting this may be a read error. The chain couples TRBV12-3 or TRBV12-4 to TRBJ2-1; 9 bases are a match to TRBD2. CDR3 length: 19 amino acids. Here the CDR3 reads CASSHPSPATSGNYTEQFF. DNA for the CDR3: TGTGCCAGCAGTCACCCGAGTCCCGCGACTAGCGGTAATTACACTGAGCAGTTCTTC.

This clonotype has at least ten counts. The rearrangement uses TRBV7-2 and TRBJ1-2, with 7 bases fitting TRBD1. V was clipped by 0 bases and J by 5 bases; unmatched bases: 6. This CDR3 comprises 15 residues. The V gene's germline CDR1 is SGHTA and CDR2 FQGNSA. The CDR3 region is CASSLAPDRDYGYTF. In nucleotides, the CDR3 is TGTGCCAGCAGCTTAGCGCCCGACAGGGATTATGGCTACACCTTC.

The chain employs TRBV12-3 or TRBV12-4 and TRBJ1-5; D uncertain. Trimming took off 4 bases at V and 5 bases at J, with 9 bases between the two ends. This CDR3 region has 13 residues. This CDR3 is CASSSGSDQPQHF. The DNA for the CDR3 is TGTGCCAGCAGTTCGGGATCCGATCAGCCCCAGCATTTT.

As DNA, the CDR3 is TGCGCCAGCAGCCAAGATACTAGTCACGAGCAGTACTTC. Protein: CASSQDTSHEQYF. The chain employs TRBV4-1 and TRBJ2-7; tentative D call: TRBD2 (5 bases). Trimming cost V 0 bases and J 5 bases, with 8 bases left between them. The CDR3 loop spans 13 amino acids. Germline V lookup: CDR1 MGHRA, CDR2 YSYEKL.

This clonotype was seen a handful of times. V and J are TRBV2 and TRBJ2-2; no clear D. V gave up 5 bases and J gave up 3 bases, with 13 bases separating them. Germline V gives CDR1 SNHLY, CDR2 FYNNEI. This CDR3 comprises 15 residues. CDR3 sequence: CASSWASTHTGELFF. For the CDR3, the DNA is TGTGCCAGCAGTTGGGCGTCTACCCACACCGGGGAGCTGTTTTTT.

The chain joins TRBV7-3 to TRBJ2-7; possibly TRBD1 for D (5 bases). This CDR3 spans 14 amino acids. The V gene lost 5 bases and the J gene lost 1 base, with 12 bases spanning the gap. Germline values: CDR1 SGHTA, CDR2 FQGTGA. CDR3 nucleotide sequence: TGTGCCAGCAGCCCCTCCCAGGGATCCTACGAGCAGTACTTC. This translates into CASSPSQGSYEQYF.

This sequence joins TRBV6-1 and TRBJ2-2; TRBD1 might be the D (6 bases). Trimming stripped 1 base from V and 8 bases from J, with 8 bases between. The CDR3 is 13 amino acids. CDR1 is MNHNS and CDR2 is SASEGT in the germline V gene. DNA of the CDR3: TGTGCCAGCAGTGAAGGGGGGCCTGGGGAGCTGTTTTTT. It specifies CASSEGGPGELFF.

The chain has TRBV6-8 and TRBJ1-1; no definite D call. Germline V CDR1 and CDR2: MNHGY, SAAAGT. This CDR3 comprises 15 residues. Trimming pared 6 bases from V and 11 bases from J, leaving 25 bases between. The CDR3: CASSPGSPRHSWAFF. As DNA, the CDR3 is TGTGCCAGCAGCCCTGGGAGCCCCCGGCATTCTTGGGCTTTCTTT.

This clonotype was observed a few times. CDR3 loop: CARAHLGQPPCGNTIYF. The DNA of the CDR3 is TGTGCCAGGGCACACCTGGGACAGCCTCCCTGTGGAAACACCATATATTTT. This sequence joins TRBV28 and TRBJ1-3; 7 nucleotides agree with TRBD1. The ends lost 9 bases at V and 3 bases at J; junction bases unmatched: 17. The germline CDR1 and CDR2 sequences are MDHEN and SYDVKM. The CDR3 has 17 amino acids.

This clonotype was picked up one time. A single base separates this from a much larger clone, so it may be a read error. The chain couples TRBV28 to TRBJ2-7, with D possibly TRBD2 on 6 matching bases. Germline V gives CDR1 MDHEN, CDR2 SYDVKM. This CDR3 region has 16 residues. Trimming removed 6 bases at V and 0 bases at J, with 18 bases between. The CDR3 DNA follows: TGTGCCAGCAGACCGGACCGGGGGAGAGACTCCTACGAGCAGTACTTC. It specifies CASRPDRGRDSYEQYF.

The chain recombines TRBV12-3 or TRBV12-4 with TRBJ1-4, with D perhaps matching TRBD1 (5 bases). Trimming cost V 5 bases and J 1 base, with 11 bases left between them. This CDR3 comprises 15 residues. CDR3 amino acids: CASSPPQGTNEKLFF. CDR3 bases: TGTGCCAGCAGTCCCCCTCAGGGAACTAATGAAAAACTGTTTTTT.

As for this clonotype: The CDR3 end shows no conserved phenylalanine or tryptophan, and so a read error is likely. The chain employs TRBV12-3 or TRBV12-4 and TRBJ2-5; D not resolved. V lost 2 bases and J 5 bases, leaving 9 bases between the germline ends. This CDR3 region has 13 residues. The CDR3 loop reads CASSLLSGETQYS. The CDR3 nucleotides are TGTGCCAGCAGTTTATTGTCCGGGGAGACCCAGTACTCC.

This clonotype was counted many times. The chain employs TRBV7-2 and TRBJ2-7; TRBD2 matches at 7 bases. The germline V gene encodes CDR1 SGHTA and CDR2 FQGNSA. The V and J ends lost 6 bases and 5 bases, in that order; junction bases with no gene match: 19. The CDR3 covers 17 residues. The CDR3 sequence is CASSPAWAGEGMNEQYF. In nucleotides, the CDR3 is TGTGCCAGCAGTCCGGCCTGGGCGGGAGAGGGAATGAACGAGCAGTACTTC.

In its sample, this clonotype was seen a few times. The chain has TRBV20-1 and TRBJ2-7; 8 bases match TRBD1. CDR1 and CDR2 (germline): DFQATT, SNEGSKA (reference sequence). The CDR3 contains 18 residues. V lost 1 base, J lost 1 base, and 15 bases stayed unmatched. The CDR3 here is CSARGPPPDRGRSYEQYF. The CDR3 DNA follows: TGCAGTGCTAGAGGGCCCCCACCAGACAGGGGACGATCCTACGAGCAGTACTTC.

V usage is TRBV4-1 and J usage is TRBJ2-7; 14 bases match TRBD2. With 1 base clipped from V and 6 bases from J, the junction kept 8 bases outside the gene matches. CDR3 size: 17 residues. The germline V gene has CDR1 MGHRA and CDR2 YSYEKL. The CDR3 nucleotides are TGCGCCAGCAGCCAAGGGGGGGGACTAGCGGGAGTCTCCGAGCAGTACTTC. Protein: CASSQGGGLAGVSEQYF.

This clonotype was detected once. This chain connects TRBV7-2 to TRBJ2-5; 9 nucleotides agree with TRBD2. Germline CDR1 and CDR2: SGHTA and FQGNSA. There are 16 residues in the CDR3. Trimming took 5 bases from V and 1 from J; bases not matched to a gene: 8. DNA of the CDR3: TGTGCCAGCAGCCACTGGAGCGGGAGGTTCCAAGAGACCCAGTACTTC. Its protein is CASSHWSGRFQETQYF.

The genes are TRBV27 and TRBJ1-6; TRBD1 agrees at 7 bases. V was clipped by 7 bases and J by 7 bases; unmatched bases: 7. Germline CDR1 reads MNHEY; CDR2 reads SMNVEV (reference sequence). This CDR3 is built from 14 residues. The CDR3 here is CASTSGGGNSPLHF. In DNA form, the CDR3 reads TGTGCCAGCACTTCCGGAGGGGGCAATTCACCCCTCCACTTT.

This clonotype has only one observation. The CDR3 nucleotides are TGCGCCAGCAGCTCGGGCCTCCGGGACGGCTCCTACGAGCAGTACTTC. Protein sequence: CASSSGLRDGSYEQYF. The chain recombines TRBV5-1 with TRBJ2-7; either TRBD1 or TRBD2 may fit D (5 bases each). This CDR3 is built from 16 residues. Trimming took off 3 bases at V and 0 bases at J, with 16 bases between the two ends. The germline CDR1 and CDR2 sequences are SGHRS and YFSETQ.

The V gene is TRBV20-1, the J gene TRBJ2-7; D is possibly TRBD2 (7 bases). The germline gives CDR1 DFQATT, CDR2 SNEGSKA (reference sequence). The CDR3 length is 13 residues. Trimming removed 6 bases at V and 3 bases at J, with 15 bases between. This CDR3 is CSAEGGGGYEQYF. CDR3 DNA sequence: TGCAGTGCCGAGGGGGGGGGCGGCTACGAGCAGTACTTC.

This clonotype has a handful of counts. V usage is TRBV7-4 and J usage is TRBJ1-1, with no clear D. This CDR3 comprises 15 residues. CDR1 is SGHVT, CDR2 SQSDAQ, per germline. V lost 2 bases and J lost 1, with 11 bases in between. CDR3 amino acids: CASSLSSGSNTEAFF. The CDR3 DNA reads as TGTGCCAGCAGCTTATCAAGCGGGTCGAACACTGAAGCTTTCTTT.